This T cell receptor (beta chain) was sequenced for a study of molecular identifiers for immune sequencing clone quantification. Notes on the study in general: Underestimated sizes of highly expanded clones could result from identical TCR molecules that share a barcode.

The authors built bulk TCR libraries by previously described methods with listed TCR primers. Via MiXCR, TCRdb re-called the PCR reads, giving one row per CDR3 protein. The sample has 70,000 to 95,000 distinct CDR3 sequences; around 20% are singletons. This clonotype was seen ten or more times. What it recognizes is unknown. The trim removed 1 base at V and 2 bases at J, leaving 7 bases unmatched. CDR1 and CDR2 from the germline V gene are GTSNPN and SVGIG (reference sequence). The CDR3 covers 15 residues. The TCR comes from a human donor in good health. Some libraries in this study had Jurkat cell RNA spiked in. The rearrangement joins TRBV30 to TRBJ1-1, with 7 bases lining up with TRBD1. Sequenced material: naive CD8+ T cells from blood, with Jurkat cell RNA spiked in. Subset of the sample: FACS-sorted CD8+CD4-CCR7+CD45RA+ naive T cells. CDR3 nucleotide sequence: TGTGCCTGGAGTGGGGGATACAGGGGTAACACTGAAGCTTTCTTT. Protein sequence: CAWSGGYRGNTEAFF. The full variable domain, in which reference TRBV30 and TRBJ1-1 provide the parts outside the CDR3, is SQTIHQWPATLVQPVGSPLSLECTVEGTSNPNLYWYRQAAGRGLQLLFYSVGIGQISSEVPQNLSASRPQDRQFILSSKKLLLSDSGFYLCAWSGGYRGNTEAFFGQGTRLTVV.